These 21 T cell receptor beta chains were sequenced from one sample in a study of blood T cell repertoires in COVID-19. Sequenced by immunoSEQ multiplex PCR; TCRdb stores in-frame clones only, minus some. The repertoire holds more than 200,000 clones, 87% seen once, with around 7% in the top ten. Material for sequencing was PBMCs or T cells enriched from blood (not recorded which). The receptors were sampled from a man younger than 40 in a cohort exposed to, infected with or recovered from COVID-19 (not recorded which).

This chain uses TRBV29-1 with TRBJ2-2; D is ambiguous. Trimming took 4 bases from V and 1 from J, leaving 7 bases between them. Germline CDR1 and CDR2: SQVTM and ANQGSEA. This CDR3 region has 13 residues. The CDR3 protein is CSVGQENTGELFF. DNA for the CDR3: TGCAGCGTTGGGCAGGAGAACACCGGGGAGCTGTTTTTT.

The chain recombines TRBV7-6 with TRBJ2-4, with 10 positions matching TRBD1. V lost 1 base and J lost 0; bases outside the gene matches: 3. Germline lookup yields CDR1 SGHVS and CDR2 FNYEAQ. There are 17 residues in the CDR3. CDR3 residues: CASSLGDRGLAKNIQYF. CDR3 coding DNA: TGTGCCAGCAGCTTAGGGGACAGGGGCTTAGCCAAAAACATTCAGTACTTC.

The chain is built from TRBV5-1 and TRBJ1-2; D unresolved. The CDR3 contains 14 residues. The ends were cut back, 0 bases at V and 6 bases at J, with 12 bases in the middle. The germline gives CDR1 SGHRS, CDR2 YFSETQ. For the CDR3, the DNA is TGCGCCAGCAGCTTGGAGAGGCCTCGGGATGGCTACACCTTC. Residues: CASSLERPRDGYTF.

This rearrangement joins TRBV4-3 to TRBJ1-2, with TRBD1 matching 9 bases. The germline V gene encodes CDR1 LGHNA and CDR2 YSLEER. Unmatched junction bases numbered 11, after V lost 3 bases and J lost 6 bases. CDR3 length: 16 amino acids. CDR3 in amino acids: CASSHSEGQGHHGYTF. The CDR3 region has the DNA TGCGCCAGCAGCCACTCCGAGGGACAGGGACACCATGGCTACACCTTC.

The chain has TRBV6-1 and TRBJ2-7; 9 bases line up with TRBD1. CDR1 and CDR2 (germline): MNHNS, SASEGT. The V segment lost 3 bases and the J segment 3 bases; nucleotides outside the gene matches: 3. The CDR3 is 14 residues long. CDR3 amino acids: CASSEGTGRYEQYF. The CDR3 DNA follows: TGTGCCAGCAGTGAGGGGACAGGGCGCTACGAGCAGTACTTC.

This clone has just one count. This sequence joins TRBV20-1 and TRBJ1-5; D uncertain. The CDR3 contains 13 residues. The germline gives CDR1 DFQATT, CDR2 SNEGSKA (reference sequence). V was clipped by 3 bases and J by 2 bases, with 8 bases between them. The CDR3 sequence is CSASFGGNQPQHF. The CDR3 DNA sequence: TGCAGTGCTAGTTTCGGAGGCAATCAGCCCCAGCATTTT.

The chain combines TRBV25-1 with TRBJ1-1; D unclear. Trimming shortened V by 8 bases and J by 2 bases, and 15 bases separated the two germline ends. This CDR3 contains 14 residues. Germline V gene lookup returns CDR1 MGHDK and CDR2 SYGVNS. CDR3 coding DNA: TGTGCCAGCTCTGATCCTGGCAGTAACACTGAAGCTTTCTTT. Its protein is CASSDPGSNTEAFF.

This rearrangement joins TRBV7-2 to TRBJ2-1; D is ambiguous. The CDR3 loop spans 15 amino acids. Per the germline V gene, CDR1 is SGHTA and CDR2 is FQGNSA. V lost 8 bases and J lost 6, with 20 bases in between. This chain's CDR3 is CASSTDFARLNEQFF. The DNA of the CDR3 is TGTGCCAGCTCAACTGACTTTGCTAGGCTCAATGAGCAGTTCTTC.

The V call is TRBV18, the J call TRBJ2-5, with a possible D match to TRBD1 (5 bases). The ends were cut back, 4 bases at V and 1 base at J, with 13 bases in the middle. This CDR3 has 15 amino acids. CDR1 and CDR2 (germline): KGHSH, LQKENI. In nucleotides, the CDR3 is TGTGCCAGCTCACTACCACGGACATTCCAAGAGACCCAGTACTTC. As protein: CASSLPRTFQETQYF.

J is TRBJ2-1 and V is TRBV11-3, with TRBD2 matching over 8 bases. With V trimmed by 4 bases and J by 3 bases, 8 bases remained unmatched. The CDR3 spans 16 residues. Looked up from germline, CDR1 is SGHNT and CDR2 is YENEEA. CDR3 residues: CASSSREGTGYNEQFF. CDR3 in DNA: TGTGCCAGCAGCTCCCGGGAGGGAACGGGCTACAATGAGCAGTTCTTC.

This rearrangement joins TRBV10-3 to TRBJ2-2; D is possibly TRBD2 (7 bases). There are 14 residues in the CDR3. Per the germline V gene, CDR1 is ENHRY and CDR2 is SYGVKD. Between the trimmed V and J ends, which lost 8 bases and 6 bases, there was a span of 16 bases. The chain's CDR3 is CAISKQGGPGELFF. The CDR3 coding sequence is TGTGCCATCTCAAAACAGGGAGGGCCCGGGGAGCTGTTTTTT.

The chain is built from TRBV11-2 and TRBJ1-6; TRBD1 matches at 8 bases. CDR1 and CDR2 (germline): SGHAT, FQNNGV. V was clipped by 4 bases and J by 5 bases; unmatched bases: 4. The length of the CDR3 is 15 residues. CDR3 bases: TGTGCCAGCAGCTACACAGGGGGGCATAATTCACCCCTCCACTTT. Its translation: CASSYTGGHNSPLHF.

This chain connects TRBV28 to TRBJ2-7; TRBD1 aligns across 7 bases. V was clipped by 2 bases and J by 6 bases; unmatched bases: 7. The CDR3 length is 14 residues. CDR1 is MDHEN, CDR2 SYDVKM, per germline. The CDR3 sequence is CASSLVNRGSEQYF. The CDR3 coding sequence is TGTGCCAGCAGTTTAGTCAACAGGGGATCCGAGCAGTACTTC.

The rearrangement uses TRBV13 and TRBJ1-4, with D unresolved. This CDR3 comprises 14 residues. The V gene lost 5 bases and the J gene lost 4 bases, with 11 bases spanning the gap. Germline CDR1 and CDR2: PRHDT and FYEKMQ (reference sequence). CDR3 in amino acids: CASSPSGLNEKLFF. CDR3 coding DNA: TGTGCCAGCAGCCCCTCAGGTCTTAATGAAAAACTGTTTTTT.

V and J are TRBV7-9 and TRBJ1-2; D gene uncertain. The CDR3 length is 14 residues. V was cut by 0 bases and J by 6 bases, with 11 bases left in between. The germline CDR1 and CDR2 sequences are SEHNR and FQNEAQ (reference sequence). The CDR3 nucleotides are TGTGCCAGCAGCTTAGCATTGCCTGCGGATGGCTACACCTTC. This encodes CASSLALPADGYTF. Full variable domain (remainder filled in from reference TRBV7-9 and TRBJ1-2): DTGVSQNPRHKITKRGQNVTFRCDPISEHNRLYWYRQTLGQGPEFLTYFQNEAQLEKSRLLSDRFSAERPKGSFSTLEIQRTEQGDSAMYLCASSLALPADGYTFGSGTRLTVV.

This CDR3 is CASSAGGGNTEAFF. In DNA, the CDR3 is TGCGCCAGCAGCGCGGGCGGGGGGAACACTGAAGCTTTCTTT. The gene calls are TRBV5-1 and TRBJ1-1; D is possibly TRBD1 (5 bases). Germline V gene data show CDR1 as SGHRS and CDR2 as YFSETQ. Trimming cost V 4 bases and J 1 base, with 11 bases left between them. The CDR3 has 14 amino acids.

The rearrangement joins TRBV27 to TRBJ1-2; the D gene is possibly TRBD1 (5 bases). Trimming left V 5 bases short and J 4 bases short, with 11 bases between. This CDR3 region has 13 residues. CDR1 and CDR2 from the germline V gene are MNHEY and SMNVEV (reference sequence). CDR3 DNA: TGTGCCAGCAGTCCATGGGGGGGCTATGGCTACACCTTC. Its protein is CASSPWGGYGYTF.

This chain joins TRBV9 and TRBJ2-7; D perhaps matches TRBD2 (6 bases). CDR3 length equals 15 residues. V dropped 2 bases and J dropped 2 bases, with 14 bases sitting between them. In germline, CDR1 is SGDLS, CDR2 YYNGEE. This chain's CDR3 is CASSVADSGTYEQYF. In nucleotides, the CDR3 is TGTGCCAGCAGCGTGGCGGATAGCGGAACCTACGAGCAGTACTTC.

In this sample, this clone turned up once. The chain joins TRBV11-2 to TRBJ2-2, with D maybe TRBD2 (5 bases). V lost 11 bases and J lost 2, with 15 bases in between. This CDR3 has 14 residues. Per germline, CDR1 SGHAT and CDR2 FQNNGV. CDR3 region: CASSGSLNTGELFF. DNA for the CDR3: TGTGCCTCCAGCGGATCCCTCAACACCGGGGAGCTGTTTTTT.

The CDR3 sequence is CASSFKKGTGDNEQFF. CDR3 nucleotide sequence: TGTGCCAGCAGTTTTAAGAAAGGGACAGGGGACAATGAGCAGTTCTTC. The chain joins TRBV5-4 to TRBJ2-1; 10 bases match TRBD1. V shed 5 bases, J shed 5 bases, and the junction held 10 bases outside the gene matches. Germline V gives CDR1 SGHNT, CDR2 YYREEE (reference sequence). There are 16 residues in the CDR3.

The chain has TRBV9 and TRBJ2-3, with D possibly TRBD2 on 6 matching bases. CDR3 size: 18 residues. The germline V gene encodes CDR1 SGDLS and CDR2 YYNGEE. The V gene lost 4 bases and the J gene lost 2 bases, with 23 bases spanning the gap. The CDR3 spells CASSTSLNILADTDTQYF. CDR3 DNA sequence: TGTGCCAGCAGCACCTCCCTCAACATTTTAGCGGACACAGATACGCAGTATTTT.